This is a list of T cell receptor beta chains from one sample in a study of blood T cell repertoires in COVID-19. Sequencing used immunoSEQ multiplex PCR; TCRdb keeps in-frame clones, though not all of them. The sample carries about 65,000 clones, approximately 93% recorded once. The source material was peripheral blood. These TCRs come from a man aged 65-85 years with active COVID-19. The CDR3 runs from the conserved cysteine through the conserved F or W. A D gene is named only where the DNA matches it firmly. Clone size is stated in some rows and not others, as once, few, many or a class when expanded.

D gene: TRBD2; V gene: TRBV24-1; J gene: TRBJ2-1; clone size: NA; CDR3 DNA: TGTGCCACCAGTGGTCTGGGGGGGGGAACTTACAATGAGCAGTTCTTC; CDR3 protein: CATSGLGGGTYNEQFF
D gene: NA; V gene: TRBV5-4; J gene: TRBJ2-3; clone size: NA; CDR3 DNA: TGTGCCAGCAGCTTGGGGGCTACTGCCACAGATACGCAGTATTTT; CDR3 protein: CASSLGATATDTQYF
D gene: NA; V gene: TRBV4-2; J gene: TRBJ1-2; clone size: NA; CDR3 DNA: TGTGCCAGCACCCCTTCCCAGGATGATGGCTACACCTTC; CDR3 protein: CASTPSQDDGYTF
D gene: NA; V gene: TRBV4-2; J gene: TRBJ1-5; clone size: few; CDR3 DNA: TGTGCCAGCAGCCTCGGGACTGGCGGCAATCAGCCCCAGCATTTT; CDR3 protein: CASSLGTGGNQPQHF
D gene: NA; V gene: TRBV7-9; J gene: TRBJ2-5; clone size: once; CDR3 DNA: TGTGCCAGCAGCTTAGGGACTACTTACCAAGAGACCCAGTACTTC; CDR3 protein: CASSLGTTYQETQYF
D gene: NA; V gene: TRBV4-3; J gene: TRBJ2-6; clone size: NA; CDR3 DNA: TGCGCCAGCAGCCAAGGGTGGGGGCCTGGGGCCAACGTCCTGACTTTC; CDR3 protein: CASSQGWGPGANVLTF
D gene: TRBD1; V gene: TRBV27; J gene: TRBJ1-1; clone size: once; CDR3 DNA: TGTGCCAGCAGTTTATTACAGGGGGCTAGTTCTGAAGCTTTCTTT; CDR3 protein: CASSLLQGASSEAFF
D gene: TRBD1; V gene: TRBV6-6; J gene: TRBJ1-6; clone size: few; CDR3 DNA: TGTGCCAGCACAACCCAGGGACAGGATAATTCACCCCTCCACTTT; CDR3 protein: CASTTQGQDNSPLHF
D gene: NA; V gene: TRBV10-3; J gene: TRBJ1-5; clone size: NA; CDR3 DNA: TGTGCCATCAGTGAGTCGTTGGGCAGGGGCGGTCAGCCCCAGCATTTT; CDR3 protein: CAISESLGRGGQPQHF
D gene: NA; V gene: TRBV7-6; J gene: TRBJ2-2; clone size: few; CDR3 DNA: TGTGCCAGCAGTCCACCAGGTCCCAGGGATGGCACCGGGGAGCTGTTTTTT; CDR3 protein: CASSPPGPRDGTGELFF
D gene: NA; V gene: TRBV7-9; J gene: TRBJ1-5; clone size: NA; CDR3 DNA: TGTGCCAGCAGCTTAGGTCACAATCAGCCCCAGCATTTT; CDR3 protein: CASSLGHNQPQHF
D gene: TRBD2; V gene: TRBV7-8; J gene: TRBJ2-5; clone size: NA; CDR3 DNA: TGTGCCAGCAGCTTAACGACGGGGGGGACCCAGTACTTC; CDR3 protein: CASSLTTGGTQYF
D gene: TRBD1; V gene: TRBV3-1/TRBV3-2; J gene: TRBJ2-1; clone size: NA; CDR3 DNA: TGTGCCAGCAGCCAAGAGACAGGGACCTACAATGAGCAGTTCTTC; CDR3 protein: CASSQETGTYNEQFF
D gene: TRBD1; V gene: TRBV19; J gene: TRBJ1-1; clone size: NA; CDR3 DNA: TGTGCCAGTACAGACAGGGGAACGAGCACTGAAGCTTTCTTT; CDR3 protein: CASTDRGTSTEAFF